The T cell receptor beta chain described here comes from a study of T cell responses to AZD1222 COVID-19 vaccine. General study points: Reportedly, nearly half of unique spike TCRs recognized epitopes outside B.1.351/B.1.1.7 mutations.

Comment on this clone: Its antigen is currently unknown.

Clones were read by immunoSEQ multiplex PCR, and TCRdb kept only the in-frame ones, dropping some. Here the sample spans 150,000 or so clones, roughly nine tenths being singletons. The material sequenced was peripheral blood, taken after recovery from COVID-19. The TCR comes from an adult who had recovered from COVID-19.

The CDR3 coding sequence is TGCGCCAGCAGCTGGGGGACGGACGGCACACAAGAGACCCAGTACTTC. Translated: CASSWGTDGTQETQYF. The chain carries TRBV5-1 and TRBJ2-5; D is possibly TRBD1 or TRBD2 (5 bases each). Trimming removed 3 bases from V and 2 bases from J, with 17 bases in between. CDR1 SGHRS and CDR2 YFSETQ come from the germline V gene. This CDR3 is 16 amino acids long.